This entry features one T cell receptor beta chain sequence. Its antigen remains unknown. The germline V and J ends were trimmed by 3 bases and 3 bases, with 12 bases remaining between them. This CDR3 contains 14 residues. The germline V gene encodes CDR1 MGHRA and CDR2 YSYEKL. The entry originates in a study of cytomegalovirus exposure and HLA in healthy donors. Points from the study as a whole: The TCR clusters that emerged in the first cohort tended, a later analysis found, to co-occur in the approximately 110 validation repertoires.

TCRdb's copy holds only in-frame clones and misses some; the assay was immunoSEQ multiplex PCR. The sample yields about 110,000 clones, 90% to 97% seen once. The TCR was taken from a woman between 18 and 29 years old in good health and CMV-seronegative. The chain joins TRBV4-1 to TRBJ2-7, with no clear D. The sample was PBMCs. The CDR3 region has the DNA TGCGCCAGCAGCCATCCTACAGCAATCTACGAGCAGTACTTC. Amino acids: CASSHPTAIYEQYF.